This paragraph covers one T cell receptor beta chain sequence. The antigen remains unidentified. The germline CDR1 and CDR2 sequences are SGHVS and FQNEAQ. Losses at the gene ends were 5 bases for V and 1 base for J; bases not matched to a gene: 9. The CDR3 runs to 17 residues. The sample is drawn from a study of cytomegalovirus exposure and HLA in healthy donors. Study results and caveats: For most TCR beta V segments, an earlier analysis put the productive rate at about 87% or about 30% of the time. Investigators reported some 150 TCR beta chains as tied to cytomegalovirus. A link between a missense DCLRE1C variant and TCR beta V- and J-gene trimming emerged from a later analysis.

The PCR had 60 Vbeta and 13 Jbeta primers. The table came from immunoSEQ multiplex PCR; TCRdb's copy has only in-frame clones and leaves some out. The sample contains tens of thousands of clones, 81% of which appear only once. The receptor was isolated from a girl aged 2 to 9 in good health and CMV-seropositive. Sequenced sample: PBMCs. The genes are TRBV7-8 and TRBJ2-1; the match to TRBD1 covers 9 bases. The CDR3 spells CASSPRPGQGSYNEQFF. DNA for the CDR3: TGTGCCAGCAGCCCAAGGCCGGGACAGGGTTCCTACAATGAGCAGTTCTTC.